These 18 T cell receptor beta chains originate from one sample sequenced in a study of blood T cell repertoires in COVID-19. Some clones are missing from TCRdb's copy, which holds only in-frame ones; the method was immunoSEQ multiplex PCR. Of roughly 260,000 clones in the sample, roughly nine tenths were seen once. Sequenced: PBMCs or T cells enriched from blood (not recorded which). The receptors here all came from a human donor in a cohort exposed to, infected with or recovered from COVID-19 (not recorded which). The donor label of this sample is uncertain.

The V gene is TRBV18, the J gene TRBJ2-7; D is possibly TRBD1 (5 bases). CDR1 and CDR2 from the germline V gene are KGHSH and LQKENI. CDR3 length: 14 residues. V was clipped by 3 bases and J by 0 bases, with 9 bases between them. The CDR3 DNA follows: TGTGCCAGCTCACCGGTTCAGGGCTCCTACGAGCAGTACTTC. Its protein product is CASSPVQGSYEQYF.

This clone was counted a single time. CDR3 loop: CASGGMNTEAFF. CDR3 bases: TGTGCCAGTGGGGGGATGAACACTGAAGCTTTCTTT. The chain couples TRBV2 to TRBJ1-1; D is perhaps TRBD1 (5 bases). Germline V gives CDR1 SNHLY, CDR2 FYNNEI. Trimming took off 9 bases at V and 0 bases at J, with 8 bases between the two ends. The CDR3 is made up of 12 amino acids. Full variable domain (missing parts from reference TRBV2 and TRBJ1-1): EPEVTQTPSHQVTQMGQEVILRCVPISNHLYFYWYRQILGQKVEFLVSFYNNEISEKSEIFDDQFSVERPDGSNFTLKIRSTKLEDSAMYFCASGGMNTEAFFGQGTRLTVV.

This sequence joins TRBV10-3 and TRBJ1-1; 7 bases fit TRBD1. The CDR3 loop spans 16 amino acids. Looked up from germline, CDR1 is ENHRY and CDR2 is SYGVKD. Losses at the gene ends were 2 bases for V and 5 bases for J; bases not matched to a gene: 11. The CDR3 DNA reads as TGTGCCATCAGTGAGCCGGCGACAGGGTTTGATACTGAAGCTTTCTTT. It yields the protein CAISEPATGFDTEAFF.

The rearrangement links TRBV30 to TRBJ1-2; D unresolved. This CDR3 is 12 amino acids long. V lost 0 bases to trimming and J lost 7 bases, with 9 bases between them. Per the germline V gene, CDR1 is GTSNPN and CDR2 is SVGIG (reference sequence). The CDR3 DNA is TGTGCCTGGAGTGTACTTTACAGTGGCTACACCTTC. Translating it yields CAWSVLYSGYTF.

V and J are TRBV6-2 or TRBV6-3 and TRBJ2-2; TRBD2 matches 7 bases. V lost 2 bases and J lost 0; bases outside the gene matches: 3. The germline V gene has CDR1 MNHEY and CDR2 SVGEGT. The length of the CDR3 is 16 residues. CDR3 DNA sequence: TGTGCCAGCAGTTACCGGGGGGTCGCGAACACCGGGGAGCTGTTTTTT. This codes for CASSYRGVANTGELFF.

The chain carries TRBV28 and TRBJ1-1, with a possible D match to TRBD1 (5 bases). The germline gives CDR1 MDHEN, CDR2 SYDVKM. With 5 bases removed from V and 1 base from J, the gap between germline ends came to 11 bases. This CDR3 has 14 amino acids. DNA of the CDR3: TGTGCCAGCAGTCTATTTACAGGGAACACTGAAGCTTTCTTT. It yields the protein CASSLFTGNTEAFF. The full variable domain, completed using reference TRBV28 and TRBJ1-1, is DVKVTQSSRYLVKRTGEKVFLECVQDMDHENMFWYRQDPGLGLRLIYFSYDVKMKEKGDIPEGYSVSREKKERFSLILESASTNQTSMYLCASSLFTGNTEAFFGQGTRLTVV.

The rearrangement joins TRBV9 to TRBJ1-1; 12 positions match TRBD1. The germline V gene encodes CDR1 SGDLS and CDR2 YYNGEE. This CDR3 region has 16 residues. V gave up 4 bases and J gave up 0 bases; unmatched junction bases: 4. This CDR3 is CASSIGTGGLNTEAFF. The CDR3 DNA is TGTGCCAGCAGCATCGGGACAGGGGGCCTGAACACTGAAGCTTTCTTT.

The chain has TRBV21-1 and TRBJ2-7; no DNA check was done on the table's D call, TRBD2. TRBV21-1 is assigned pseudogene status. The CDR3 contains 12 residues. The CDR3 DNA reads TGTGCCAGCAGGGGGGGGCATCACGAGCAGTACTTC. This translates into CASRGGHHEQYF.

The V and J genes are TRBV19 and TRBJ1-1; D is unresolved. This CDR3 is built from 13 residues. Germline V gives CDR1 LNHDA, CDR2 SQIVND (reference sequence). V gave up 4 bases and J gave up 1 base, with 7 bases separating them. The CDR3 here is CASSRRENTEAFF. The CDR3 DNA is TGTGCCAGTAGTAGACGGGAGAACACTGAAGCTTTCTTT.

The rearrangement uses TRBV7-9 and TRBJ1-4; maybe TRBD1 (6 bases). The V end was cut by 3 bases, the J end by 7 bases, with 15 bases between. CDR3 length equals 15 residues. Looked up from germline, CDR1 is SEHNR and CDR2 is FQNEAQ (reference sequence). This chain's CDR3 is CASSFRGQRTEKLFF. The CDR3 nucleotides are TGTGCCAGCAGCTTTCGTGGACAGCGGACTGAAAAACTGTTTTTT.

The genes are TRBV5-4 and TRBJ1-2; D gene ambiguous. The CDR3 is 14 amino acids. CDR1 SGHNT and CDR2 YYREEE come from the germline V gene (reference sequence). The V gene lost 4 bases and the J gene lost 8 bases, with 18 bases spanning the gap. The CDR3 DNA is TGTGCCAGCAGCCCCGACACGAGGGAAAACGGCTACACCTTC. Translation: CASSPDTRENGYTF.

The CDR3 DNA follows: TGTGCCAGCAGGGGGACGGGAGGGGGCACTGAGCAGTTCTTC. This codes for CASRGTGGGTEQFF. The V call is TRBV6-5, the J call TRBJ2-1; perhaps TRBD2 as D (8 bases). The CDR3 spans 14 residues. V was cut by 6 bases and J by 9 bases, with 18 bases left in between. Germline V gene sequence: CDR1 MNHEY, CDR2 SVGAGI.

The J gene is TRBJ2-4, the V gene TRBV19; tentatively, D is TRBD1 (6 bases). CDR3 length equals 12 residues. CDR1 and CDR2 from the germline V gene are LNHDA and SQIVND (reference sequence). V lost 6 bases and J lost 8, with 11 bases in between. CDR3 nucleotide sequence: TGTGCCAGTAGGAGCAGGGGAGACATTCAGTACTTC. It encodes CASRSRGDIQYF.

The chain uses TRBV7-9 and TRBJ2-5; weak D call: TRBD2 (5 bases). The CDR3 covers 15 residues. Germline V gene lookup returns CDR1 SEHNR and CDR2 FQNEAQ (reference sequence). The V end lost 5 bases, the J end lost 2 bases, and 15 bases lay between the germline ends. The CDR3 protein is CASSPGLREQETQYF. The CDR3 nucleotides read TGTGCCAGCAGCCCCGGACTGCGAGAACAAGAGACCCAGTACTTC. Supplemented by reference TRBV7-9 and TRBJ2-5, the full variable domain reads DTGVSQNPRHKITKRGQNVTFRCDPISEHNRLYWYRQTLGQGPEFLTYFQNEAQLEKSRLLSDRFSAERPKGSFSTLEIQRTEQGDSAMYLCASSPGLREQETQYFGPGTRLLVL.

The chain couples TRBV15 to TRBJ1-1; D may be TRBD1 (5 bases). V was trimmed by 4 bases and J by 1 base, leaving 7 bases between them. Germline values: CDR1 LNHNV, CDR2 YYDKDF (reference sequence). The CDR3 runs to 13 residues. Written as DNA, the CDR3 is TGTGCCACCAGCACAGGGCCGAACACTGAAGCTTTCTTT. Translated: CATSTGPNTEAFF.

In its sample, this clone was seen once. V and J are TRBV25-1 and TRBJ1-4; a possible D gene is TRBD1 (6 bases). The CDR3 spans 15 residues. CDR1 is MGHDK, CDR2 SYGVNS, per germline. Trimming shortened V by 1 base and J by 7 bases, and 13 bases separated the two germline ends. The CDR3 region is CASSELAGAGEKLFF. DNA for the CDR3: TGTGCCAGCAGTGAATTAGCAGGGGCCGGTGAAAAACTGTTTTTT.

The chain is built from TRBV9 and TRBJ1-6; D unclear. The CDR3 is 15 residues long. Germline assignment: CDR1 SGDLS and CDR2 YYNGEE. The germline V and J ends were trimmed by 0 bases and 9 bases, with 13 bases remaining between them. The CDR3 region has the DNA TGTGCCAGCAGCGTAGAAGGCAGGATGGGTTCACCCCTCCACTTT. It specifies CASSVEGRMGSPLHF. The variable domain in full, completed from reference TRBV9 and TRBJ1-6, reads DSGVTQTPKHLITATGQRVTLRCSPRSGDLSVYWYQQSLDQGLQFLIQYYNGEERAKGNILERFSAQQFPDLHSELNLSSLELGDSALYFCASSVEGRMGSPLHFGNGTRLTVT.

The rearrangement uses TRBV19 and TRBJ1-2; D not certain. The CDR3 loop spans 12 amino acids. With 5 bases removed from V and 8 bases from J, the gap between germline ends came to 12 bases. Germline V CDR1 and CDR2: LNHDA, SQIVND (reference sequence). The CDR3 nucleotides read TGTGCCAGTAGTCAAGCCCGCTGGGGCTACACCTTC. Residues: CASSQARWGYTF.